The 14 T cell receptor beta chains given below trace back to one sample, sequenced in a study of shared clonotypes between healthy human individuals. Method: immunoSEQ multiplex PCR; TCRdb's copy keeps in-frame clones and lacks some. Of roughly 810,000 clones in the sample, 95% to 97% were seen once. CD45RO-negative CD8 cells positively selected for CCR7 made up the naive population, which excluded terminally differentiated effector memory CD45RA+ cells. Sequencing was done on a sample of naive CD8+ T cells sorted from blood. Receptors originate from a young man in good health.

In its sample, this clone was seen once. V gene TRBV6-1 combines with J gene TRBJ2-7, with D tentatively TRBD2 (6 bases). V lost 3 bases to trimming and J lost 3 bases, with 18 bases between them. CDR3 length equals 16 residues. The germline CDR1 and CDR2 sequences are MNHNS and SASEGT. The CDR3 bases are TGTGCCAGCAGTGATTTCACGTCTAGCGAATTCTACGAGCAGTACTTC. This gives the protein CASSDFTSSEFYEQYF.

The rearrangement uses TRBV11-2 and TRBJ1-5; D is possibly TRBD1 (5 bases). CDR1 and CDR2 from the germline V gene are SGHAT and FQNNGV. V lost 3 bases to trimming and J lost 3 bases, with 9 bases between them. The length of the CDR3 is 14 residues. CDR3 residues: CASSLGGFNQPQHF. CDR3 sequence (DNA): TGTGCCAGCAGCTTGGGGGGATTCAATCAGCCCCAGCATTTT.

The CDR3 DNA sequence: TGTGCCAGCAGCCTCCGTAGGACAGGGAACCCCTACGAGCAGTACTTC. It encodes CASSLRRTGNPYEQYF. The rearrangement joins TRBV11-2 to TRBJ2-7; TRBD1 matches 8 bases. CDR3 length equals 16 residues. V lost 5 bases and J lost 2; bases outside the gene matches: 11. Germline V gene lookup returns CDR1 SGHAT and CDR2 FQNNGV.

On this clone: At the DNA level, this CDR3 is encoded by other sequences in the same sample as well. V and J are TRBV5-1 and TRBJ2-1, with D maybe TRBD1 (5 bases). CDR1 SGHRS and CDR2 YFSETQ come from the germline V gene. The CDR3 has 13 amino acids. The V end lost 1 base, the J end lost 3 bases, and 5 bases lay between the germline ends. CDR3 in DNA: TGCGCCAGCAGCTTGAGGGGCTACAATGAGCAGTTCTTC. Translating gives CASSLRGYNEQFF.

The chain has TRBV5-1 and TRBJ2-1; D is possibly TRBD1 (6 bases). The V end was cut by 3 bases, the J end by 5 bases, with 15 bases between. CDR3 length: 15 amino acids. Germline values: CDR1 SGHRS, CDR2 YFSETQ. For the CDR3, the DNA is TGCGCCAGCAGCTCGTCGGGACACTTTAACAATGAGCAGTTCTTC. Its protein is CASSSSGHFNNEQFF. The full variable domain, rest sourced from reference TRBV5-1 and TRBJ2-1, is KAGVTQTPRYLIKTRGQQVTLSCSPISGHRSVSWYQQTPGQGLQFLFEYFSETQRNKGNFPGRFSGRQFSNSRSEMNVSTLELGDSALYLCASSSSGHFNNEQFFGPGTRLTVL.

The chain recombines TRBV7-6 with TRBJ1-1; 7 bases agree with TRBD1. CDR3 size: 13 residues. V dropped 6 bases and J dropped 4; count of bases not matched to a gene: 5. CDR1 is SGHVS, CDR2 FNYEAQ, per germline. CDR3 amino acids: CASRATGRTEAFF. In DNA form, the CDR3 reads TGTGCCAGCAGAGCGACAGGGCGCACTGAAGCTTTCTTT.

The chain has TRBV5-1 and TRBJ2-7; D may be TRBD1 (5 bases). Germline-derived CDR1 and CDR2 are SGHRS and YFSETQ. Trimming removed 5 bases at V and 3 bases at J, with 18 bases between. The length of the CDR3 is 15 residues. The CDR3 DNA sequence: TGCGCCAGCAGTCTTGACAGATCCACTGACTACGAGCAGTACTTC. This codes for CASSLDRSTDYEQYF.

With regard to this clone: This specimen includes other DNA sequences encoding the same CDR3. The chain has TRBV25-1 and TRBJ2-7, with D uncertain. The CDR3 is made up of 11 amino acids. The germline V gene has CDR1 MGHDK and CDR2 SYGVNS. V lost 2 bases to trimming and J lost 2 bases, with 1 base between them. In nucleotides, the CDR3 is TGTGCCAGCAGTGAAACCTACGAGCAGTACTTC. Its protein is CASSETYEQYF.

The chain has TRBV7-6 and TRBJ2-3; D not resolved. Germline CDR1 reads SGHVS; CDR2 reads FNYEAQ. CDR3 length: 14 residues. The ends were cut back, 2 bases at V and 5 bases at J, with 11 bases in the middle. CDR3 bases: TGTGCCAGCAGCTTACCATCATCGGTAGATACGCAGTATTTT. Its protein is CASSLPSSVDTQYF.

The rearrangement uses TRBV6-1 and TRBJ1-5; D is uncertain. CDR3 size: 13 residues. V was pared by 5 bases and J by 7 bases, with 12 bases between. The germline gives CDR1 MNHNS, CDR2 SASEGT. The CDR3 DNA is TGTGCCAGCAGTCCCCGGCTAGGACAGCCCCAGCATTTT. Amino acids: CASSPRLGQPQHF.

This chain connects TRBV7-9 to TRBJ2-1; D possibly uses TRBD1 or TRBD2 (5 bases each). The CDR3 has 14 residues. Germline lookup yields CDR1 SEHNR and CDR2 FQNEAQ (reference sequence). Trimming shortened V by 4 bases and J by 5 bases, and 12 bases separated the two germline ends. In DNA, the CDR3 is TGTGCCAGCAGCTCGGGACGAGCCAACAATGAGCAGTTCTTC. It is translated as CASSSGRANNEQFF.

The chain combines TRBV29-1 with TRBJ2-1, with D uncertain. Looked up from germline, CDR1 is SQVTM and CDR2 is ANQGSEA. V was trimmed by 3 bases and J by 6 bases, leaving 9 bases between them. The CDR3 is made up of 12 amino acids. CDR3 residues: CSVDPASNEQFF. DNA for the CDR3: TGCAGCGTTGATCCGGCGTCCAATGAGCAGTTCTTC.

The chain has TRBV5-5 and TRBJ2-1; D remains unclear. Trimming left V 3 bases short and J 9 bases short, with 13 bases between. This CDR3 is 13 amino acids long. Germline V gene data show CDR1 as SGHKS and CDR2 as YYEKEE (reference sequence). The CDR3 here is CASSSLGWGEQFF. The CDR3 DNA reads TGTGCCAGCAGCTCGTTAGGTTGGGGTGAGCAGTTCTTC.

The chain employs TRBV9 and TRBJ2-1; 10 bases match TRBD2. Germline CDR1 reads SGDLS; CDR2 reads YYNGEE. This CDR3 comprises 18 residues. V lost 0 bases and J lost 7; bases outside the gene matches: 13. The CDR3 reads CASSVGWTSGPGGNEQFF. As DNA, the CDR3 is TGTGCCAGCAGCGTAGGGTGGACTAGCGGTCCCGGAGGAAATGAGCAGTTCTTC.